Listed here are 14 T cell receptor beta chains from one sample, sequenced in a study of blood T cell repertoires in COVID-19. Data came from immunoSEQ multiplex PCR; TCRdb stores just in-frame clones and leaves some out. The sample has about 200,000 clones, 84% seen once. The sample consisted of peripheral blood. These receptors were collected from a woman between 50 and 59 years old with active or convalescent COVID-19.

Only a few counts were recorded for this clone. The chain links TRBV5-1 to TRBJ2-2, with 8 bases identical to TRBD1. V was pared by 5 bases and J by 7 bases, with 10 bases of the junction left unmatched. The CDR3 covers 15 residues. Germline V CDR1 and CDR2: SGHRS, YFSETQ. CDR3 in amino acids: CASSLRDRPDGELFF. The CDR3 bases are TGCGCCAGCAGTTTGCGGGACAGGCCGGACGGGGAGCTGTTTTTT.

The gene calls are TRBV25-1 and TRBJ2-3; 9 bases match TRBD2. Germline CDR1 is MGHDK and CDR2 is SYGVNS. The CDR3 length is 13 residues. V gave up 6 bases and J gave up 7 bases; unmatched junction bases: 5. The CDR3 nucleotides read TGTGCCAGCAGGCGGGGGGGCCAATATACGCAGTATTTT. Translation: CASRRGGQYTQYF.

The J gene is TRBJ2-7, the V gene TRBV7-9, with D possibly matching TRBD2 (5 bases). The germline V gene has CDR1 SEHNR and CDR2 FQNEAQ (reference sequence). The V gene lost 4 bases and the J gene lost 4 bases, with 17 bases spanning the gap. This CDR3 is built from 15 residues. This chain's CDR3 is CASSYPGLASYEQYF. The CDR3, as DNA: TGTGCCAGCAGCTACCCCGGGCTAGCATCGTACGAGCAGTACTTC.

The chain couples TRBV5-1 to TRBJ1-1, with 9 nucleotides matching TRBD1. The CDR3 is made up of 14 amino acids. The germline V gene has CDR1 SGHRS and CDR2 YFSETQ. V gave up 6 bases and J gave up 6 bases; unmatched junction bases: 9. CDR3 sequence: CASTRGQGKAEAFF. The CDR3 nucleotides are TGCGCCAGCACCCGAGGACAGGGGAAGGCTGAAGCTTTCTTT.

The CDR3 DNA is TGTGCCAGCAGCTTAGGAGGGACAGCAAATGAGCAGTTCTTC. It is translated as CASSLGGTANEQFF. The chain employs TRBV11-3 and TRBJ2-1, with 7 bases aligning to TRBD1. The CDR3 consists of 14 residues. Unmatched junction bases numbered 4, after V lost 1 base and J lost 7 bases. CDR1 and CDR2 (germline): SGHNT, YENEEA.

The V and J genes are TRBV28 and TRBJ2-2, with TRBD1 matching 7 bases. The CDR3 consists of 16 residues. Germline V gene lookup returns CDR1 MDHEN and CDR2 SYDVKM. The junction had 4 bases not matched to a gene; V was cut back by 3 bases and J by 0 bases. This chain's CDR3 is CASSFAGGANTGELFF. The DNA for the CDR3 is TGTGCCAGCAGTTTTGCAGGGGGTGCGAACACCGGGGAGCTGTTTTTT.

This clone was picked up one time. The chain carries TRBV27 and TRBJ1-4; 10 nucleotides align to TRBD1. The CDR3 sequence is 16 residues long. Trimming at V came to 9 bases and at J to 0 bases, leaving 7 bases not matched to a gene. CDR1 MNHEY and CDR2 SMNVEV come from the germline V gene (reference sequence). Here the CDR3 DNA reads TGTGCCAGGGACAGGGGGTTTCGTGCAACTAATGAAAAACTGTTTTTT. It encodes CARDRGFRATNEKLFF.

This chain links TRBV6-5 with TRBJ1-1; maybe TRBD1 (6 bases). CDR1 and CDR2 (germline): MNHEY, SVGAGI. This CDR3 comprises 15 residues. Trimming stripped 6 bases from V and 3 bases from J, with 17 bases between. CDR3 coding DNA: TGTGCCAGCAGGGTCGGGGGGCTTGGGTACACTGAAGCTTTCTTT. Its translation is CASRVGGLGYTEAFF.

This clone was picked up a small number of times. The chain has TRBV5-1 and TRBJ2-6; the match to TRBD1 covers 10 bases. The CDR3 runs 18 residues. Looked up from germline, CDR1 is SGHRS and CDR2 is YFSETQ. V gave up 4 bases and J gave up 4 bases; unmatched junction bases: 11. DNA for the CDR3: TGCGCCAGCAGCCCAGAGGACAGGGGGTCTCCAGGGGCCAACGTCCTGACTTTC. Protein product: CASSPEDRGSPGANVLTF.

The chain recombines TRBV6-1 with TRBJ1-3; tentatively, D is TRBD1 (5 bases). The CDR3 sequence is 16 residues long. V was pared by 4 bases and J by 0 bases, with 13 bases between. The V gene's germline CDR1 is MNHNS and CDR2 SASEGT. The CDR3 DNA is TGTGCCAGCAGTGTTTTCAAGACAGACTCTGGAAACACCATATATTTT. This sequence encodes CASSVFKTDSGNTIYF.

This clone was picked up a small number of times. The V call is TRBV11-2, the J call TRBJ2-3; TRBD2 is a possible D gene (6 bases). There are 15 residues in the CDR3. V was cut by 5 bases and J by 5 bases, with 17 bases left in between. Germline V gene sequence: CDR1 SGHAT, CDR2 FQNNGV. The CDR3 here is CASSQRGAQQDTQYF. In nucleotides, the CDR3 is TGTGCCAGCAGCCAGCGCGGGGCCCAACAAGATACGCAGTATTTT.

The rearrangement uses TRBV24-1 and TRBJ2-6; TRBD1 matches at 8 bases. The junction had 7 bases not matched to a gene; V was cut back by 4 bases and J by 0 bases. Germline V gene data show CDR1 as KGHDR and CDR2 as SFDVKD. The CDR3 covers 18 residues. CDR3 coding DNA: TGTGCCACCAGTGACCGCGGACAGGGCCGCTCTGGGGCCAACGTCCTGACTTTC. Translating it yields CATSDRGQGRSGANVLTF.

The genes are TRBV5-6 and TRBJ1-2, with TRBD1 matching 7 bases. This CDR3 spans 14 amino acids. Trimming removed 0 bases from V and 4 bases from J; junction bases left unmatched: 3. Germline CDR1 SGHDT, CDR2 YYEEEE. As DNA, the CDR3 is TGTGCCAGCAGCTTGGGCGGACAGGCCTATGGCTACACCTTC. The encoded protein is CASSLGGQAYGYTF.

The chain employs TRBV6-5 and TRBJ1-1; TRBD1 might be the D (6 bases). The CDR3 covers 15 residues. Germline CDR1 is MNHEY and CDR2 is SVGAGI. V lost 0 bases, J lost 7 bases, and 15 bases lay in between. CDR3 residues: CASSYSISGQLEAFF. CDR3 coding DNA: TGTGCCAGCAGTTACTCTATCAGCGGACAGCTTGAAGCTTTCTTT.